This T cell receptor beta chain was captured by sequencing in a study of T cells in Graves' hyperthyroidism and ophthalmopathy. Note on this clonotype: Its cognate antigen is unknown.

Findings of the study overall: Model output signaled ophthalmopathy a median about 6.3 months ahead of onset.

The length of the CDR3 is 12 residues. The germline gives CDR1 MNHEY, CDR2 SMNVEV (reference sequence). V was trimmed by 3 bases and J by 9 bases, leaving 9 bases between them. RNA transcripts were the template for amplifying TCR beta CDR3 regions. HTBI primers were the set used in a first-round RT-PCR of the TCR CDR3. TCRdb processed the multiplex PCR reads anew with MiXCR; each CDR3 protein has one entry. Here the sample spans about 620,000 distinct CDR3 sequences, 15% to 20% being singletons. The definition of stable Graves' hyperthyroidism was no ophthalmopathy progression within 18 months. Uncontrolled infection, other autoimmune disease, pregnancy and lactation each barred patients from inclusion.

The chain uses TRBV27 and TRBJ1-5; D possibly corresponds to TRBD1 (5 bases). This receptor was taken from a woman in her 30s with Graves' hyperthyroidism. What was sequenced was blood. As DNA, the CDR3 is TGTGCCAGCAGTTTTGCTGGGGGGCCCCAGCATTTT. This codes for CASSFAGGPQHF.